This T cell receptor (beta chain) derives from a study of blood T cell repertoires in COVID-19. The overall study: PBMCs, B-cell-depleted T cells, or T cells provided the cDNA or gDNA that made up the material.

The length of the CDR3 is 15 residues. The germline gives CDR1 MGHRA, CDR2 YSYEKL. V lost 1 base and J lost 3; bases outside the gene matches: 3. The protocol was immunoSEQ multiplex PCR, while the TCRdb copy is restricted to in-frame clones and leaves out a portion. Of more than 200,000 clones listed, roughly nine tenths are singletons. What was sequenced was peripheral blood. This TCR came from a woman aged 45-60 years with acute or convalescent COVID-19. V gene TRBV4-1 combines with J gene TRBJ2-5, with 9 nucleotides matching TRBD1. CDR3 DNA sequence: TGCGCCAGCAGCCAAGGGGACAGGGATAAAGAGACCCAGTACTTC. Amino acids: CASSQGDRDKETQYF.